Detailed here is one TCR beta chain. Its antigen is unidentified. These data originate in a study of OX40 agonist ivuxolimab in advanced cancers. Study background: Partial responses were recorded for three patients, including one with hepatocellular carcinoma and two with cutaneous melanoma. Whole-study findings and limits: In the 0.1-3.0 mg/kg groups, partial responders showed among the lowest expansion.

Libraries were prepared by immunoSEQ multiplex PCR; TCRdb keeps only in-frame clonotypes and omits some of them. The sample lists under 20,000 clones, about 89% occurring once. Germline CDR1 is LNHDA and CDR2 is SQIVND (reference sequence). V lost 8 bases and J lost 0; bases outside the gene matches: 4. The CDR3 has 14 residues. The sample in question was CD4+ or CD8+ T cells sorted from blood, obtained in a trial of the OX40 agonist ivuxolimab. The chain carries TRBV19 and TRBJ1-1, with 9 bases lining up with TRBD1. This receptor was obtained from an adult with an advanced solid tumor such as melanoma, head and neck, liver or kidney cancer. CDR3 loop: CASGTGNMNTEAFF. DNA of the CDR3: TGTGCCAGTGGGACAGGGAACATGAACACTGAAGCTTTCTTT.